These 25 T cell receptor beta chains originate from one sample sequenced in a study of blood T cell repertoires in COVID-19. Produced via immunoSEQ multiplex PCR; TCRdb's table is partial and in-frame only. This table has about 430,000 clones, around 91% appearing once. What was sequenced was PBMCs or T cells enriched from blood (not recorded which). The receptors stem from a man aged 30-40 years who had recovered from COVID-19.

The chain carries TRBV10-3 and TRBJ2-2; 9 nucleotides line up with TRBD2. The CDR3 contains 15 residues. Germline CDR1 and CDR2: ENHRY and SYGVKD. With 5 bases clipped from V and 4 bases from J, the junction kept 5 bases outside the gene matches. The CDR3 sequence is CAISFSGSSTGELFF. The DNA of the CDR3 is TGTGCCATCAGTTTTAGCGGGAGTTCCACCGGGGAGCTGTTTTTT.

The rearrangement joins TRBV6-1 to TRBJ2-7, with TRBD2 matching over 9 bases. J gave up 4 bases and V 2 bases, and 6 bases lay outside the gene matches. CDR1 MNHNS and CDR2 SASEGT come from the germline V gene. The CDR3 is made up of 15 amino acids. The CDR3 spells CASSESPGLAYEQYF. In DNA form, the CDR3 reads TGTGCCAGCAGTGAATCACCGGGACTAGCATACGAGCAGTACTTC.

The genes are TRBV2 and TRBJ1-2; D is unresolved. The CDR3 runs 14 residues. Germline CDR1 is SNHLY and CDR2 is FYNNEI. V was shortened by 5 bases and J by 5 bases, with 15 bases between the two germline ends. CDR3: CASSKPGAIYGYTF. The CDR3 DNA follows: TGTGCCAGCAGTAAACCGGGAGCGATTTATGGCTACACCTTC.

The V call is TRBV7-7, the J call TRBJ2-1; TRBD2 might be the D (6 bases). Germline V gives CDR1 SSHAT, CDR2 FNYEAQ (reference sequence). This CDR3 contains 16 residues. With 2 bases removed from V and 4 bases from J, the gap between germline ends came to 15 bases. This CDR3 reads CASSLSGGAQYNEQFF. The CDR3 coding sequence is TGTGCCAGCAGCTTAAGCGGCGGGGCCCAGTACAATGAGCAGTTCTTC.

Written as DNA, the CDR3 is TGTGCCTGGAGTGTGGGAGCAGACTCCTATAGCAATCAGCCCCAGCATTTT. Residues: CAWSVGADSYSNQPQHF. The chain combines TRBV30 with TRBJ1-5; D is uncertain. V was trimmed by 0 bases and J by 0 bases, leaving 15 bases between them. The CDR3 contains 17 residues. Germline CDR1 reads GTSNPN; CDR2 reads SVGIG (reference sequence).

A few counts support this clone. This may stem from a read error, because a much larger clone lies one nucleotide away. This chain links TRBV14 with TRBJ1-1, with D maybe TRBD1 (5 bases). This CDR3 is built from 13 residues. Trimming took 2 bases from V and 2 from J, leaving 6 bases between them. Germline V gene lookup returns CDR1 SGHDN and CDR2 FVKESK. CDR3: CASSQQGNTEAFF. The DNA for the CDR3 is TGTGCCAGCAGCCAACAGGGCAACACTGAAGCTTTCTTT.

This sequence joins TRBV3-1 (or the pseudogene TRBV3-2) and TRBJ2-7; D uncertain. CDR3 size: 13 residues. Germline CDR1 is LGHDT and CDR2 is YNNKEL (reference sequence). Trimming stripped 5 bases from V and 4 bases from J, with 12 bases between. DNA of the CDR3: TGTGCCAGCAGCTCCTTGGCAGATTACGAGCAGTACTTC. This sequence encodes CASSSLADYEQYF.

The chain has TRBV14 and TRBJ1-2; 7 bases match TRBD1. CDR1 is SGHDN and CDR2 is FVKESK in the germline V gene. J lost 5 bases, V lost 4 bases, and 10 bases had no gene match. The CDR3 is 15 amino acids. CDR3 in amino acids: CASSRTDRPFYGYTF. CDR3 bases: TGTGCCAGCAGCCGAACGGACAGGCCTTTTTATGGCTACACCTTC.

The genes are TRBV28 and TRBJ2-5; D may be TRBD2 (5 bases). The CDR3 is 12 residues long. CDR1 is MDHEN, CDR2 SYDVKM, per germline. V was shortened by 6 bases and J by 4 bases, with 9 bases between the two germline ends. CDR3 residues: CASRTRAETQYF. DNA for the CDR3: TGTGCCAGCAGAACTAGGGCAGAGACCCAGTACTTC.

V is TRBV5-1 and J is TRBJ1-1; 8 bases are shared with TRBD1. The trim removed 4 bases at V and 0 bases at J, leaving 8 bases unmatched. Germline V CDR1 and CDR2: SGHRS, YFSETQ. This CDR3 contains 16 residues. This CDR3 is CASSKAGGEMNTEAFF. The CDR3 DNA reads as TGCGCCAGCAGCAAAGCAGGGGGCGAAATGAACACTGAAGCTTTCTTT.

The J gene is TRBJ1-4, the V gene TRBV7-8; D is unresolved. Germline V gene sequence: CDR1 SGHVS, CDR2 FQNEAQ. This CDR3 is 16 amino acids long. V was clipped by 1 base and J by 3 bases, with 12 bases between them. CDR3 sequence: CASSLERVNPNEKLFF. For the CDR3, the DNA is TGTGCCAGCAGCTTAGAGAGGGTTAATCCTAATGAAAAACTGTTTTTT. Using reference TRBV7-8 and TRBJ1-4 for the parts outside the CDR3, the full variable domain is GAGVSQSPRYKVAKRGQDVALRCDPISGHVSLFWYQQALGQGPEFLTYFQNEAQLDKSGLPSDRFFAERPEGSVSTLKIQRTQQEDSAVYLCASSLERVNPNEKLFFGSGTQLSVL.

This clone was recorded only once. Here the CDR3 reads CASSLRGSYEQYF. The CDR3 DNA reads as TGTGCCAGCAGCCTCAGGGGTTCCTACGAGCAGTACTTC. J is TRBJ2-7 and V is TRBV3-1 (or the pseudogene TRBV3-2); a weak D match, TRBD1 (6 bases). From germline, CDR1 is LGHDT and CDR2 YNNKEL (reference sequence). The CDR3 consists of 13 residues. The V gene lost 4 bases and the J gene lost 1 base, with 8 bases spanning the gap.

The chain links TRBV30 to TRBJ2-7; TRBD2 agrees at 7 bases. The CDR3 contains 15 residues. With 4 bases clipped from V and 4 bases from J, the junction kept 13 bases outside the gene matches. The germline CDR1 and CDR2 sequences are GTSNPN and SVGIG (reference sequence). The CDR3 loop is CAWTTGLLAEYEQYF. CDR3 in DNA: TGTGCCTGGACCACGGGACTGCTAGCGGAATACGAGCAGTACTTC.

As for this clone: At one of its ends the junction is not consistent with the germline gene, which may arise from a read error. The V and J genes are TRBV12-3 or TRBV12-4 and TRBJ2-2; D perhaps matches TRBD2 (6 bases). The CDR3 length is 13 residues. CDR3 sequence (DNA): TGTGCCACCAGTTTAGGAGGGCCCGGGGAGCTGTTTTTT. The encoded protein is CATSLGGPGELFF.

V and J are TRBV18 and TRBJ2-3, with TRBD2 identical over 8 bases. Trimming at V came to 1 base and at J to 0 bases, leaving 3 bases not matched to a gene. There are 16 residues in the CDR3. In germline, CDR1 is KGHSH, CDR2 LQKENI. The CDR3 nucleotides read TGTGCCAGCTCACCACAGGCGGGAGGAAGCACAGATACGCAGTATTTT. The encoded protein is CASSPQAGGSTDTQYF.

The genes are TRBV19 and TRBJ2-7, with D possibly TRBD2 on 5 matching bases. The CDR3 covers 16 residues. The V and J ends lost 4 bases and 3 bases respectively, with 19 bases between them. CDR1 and CDR2 (germline): LNHDA, SQIVND (reference sequence). CDR3 sequence (DNA): TGTGCCAGTAGTAGGCCGTCGTCCGGGGTCTTCTACGAGCAGTACTTC. Translated, it gives CASSRPSSGVFYEQYF.

The chain carries TRBV27 and TRBJ1-1; no definite D call. CDR3 length equals 14 residues. Per germline, CDR1 MNHEY and CDR2 SMNVEV (reference sequence). V dropped 4 bases and J dropped 1 base, with 10 bases sitting between them. The CDR3 protein is CASSSPSGNTEAFF. The CDR3 DNA reads as TGTGCCAGCAGTTCCCCCTCCGGGAACACTGAAGCTTTCTTT.

The chain couples TRBV3-1 (or the pseudogene TRBV3-2) to TRBJ1-6; TRBD1 is a possible D gene (6 bases). Per the germline V gene, CDR1 is LGHDT and CDR2 is YNNKEL (reference sequence). Trimming shortened V by 6 bases and J by 10 bases, and 13 bases separated the two germline ends. This CDR3 has 13 residues. For the CDR3, the DNA is TGTGCCAGCAGGGGGGCCGGGGAATCACCCCTCCACTTT. Protein product: CASRGAGESPLHF.

J is TRBJ2-2 and V is TRBV7-9, with TRBD2 as a possible D gene (6 bases). Trimming pared 5 bases from V and 6 bases from J, leaving 19 bases between. This CDR3 has 16 amino acids. CDR1 is SEHNR, CDR2 FQNEAQ, per germline (reference sequence). The CDR3 DNA reads TGTGCCAGCAGCCCAATCGGGAGCCCGGTCCCCGGGGAGCTGTTTTTT. This translates into CASSPIGSPVPGELFF.

This clone was seen a single time. The V call is TRBV3-1 (or the pseudogene TRBV3-2), the J call TRBJ2-3; D perhaps matches TRBD2 (5 bases). Germline CDR1 reads LGHDT; CDR2 reads YNNKEL (reference sequence). The V gene lost 3 bases and the J gene lost 12 bases, with 19 bases spanning the gap. This CDR3 has 14 amino acids. Here the CDR3 DNA reads TGTGCCAGCAGCCATCCGGAGGCTGATTGGAGACAGTATTTT. Encoded protein: CASSHPEADWRQYF.

The genes are TRBV28 and TRBJ2-7, with 7 bases identical to TRBD1. CDR1 and CDR2 (germline): MDHEN, SYDVKM. Germline trimming cut 11 bases from V and 3 bases from J; bases unmatched to any gene: 10. There are 13 residues in the CDR3. The CDR3 protein is CAVFDRDGYEQYF. DNA for the CDR3: TGTGCCGTCTTTGACAGGGACGGCTACGAGCAGTACTTC.

This chain uses TRBV25-1 with TRBJ2-5; D might be TRBD1 (5 bases). The V end lost 6 bases, the J end lost 5 bases, and 22 bases lay between the germline ends. The CDR3 sequence is 16 residues long. CDR1 and CDR2 from the germline V gene are MGHDK and SYGVNS. CDR3 in amino acids: CASSWKRGINPETQYF. The CDR3 coding sequence is TGTGCCAGCAGCTGGAAAAGGGGCATTAACCCGGAGACCCAGTACTTC.

This chain joins TRBV5-1 and TRBJ2-5; 7 bases map to TRBD2. Germline V gene sequence: CDR1 SGHRS, CDR2 YFSETQ. V dropped 0 bases and J dropped 5; count of bases not matched to a gene: 7. There are 15 residues in the CDR3. The CDR3 DNA reads as TGCGCCAGCAGCTTGGCGGGCGGGAGAGGGGAGACCCAGTACTTC. It codes for CASSLAGGRGETQYF.

The chain couples TRBV12-3 or TRBV12-4 to TRBJ1-2; D not certain. With 10 bases removed from V and 8 bases from J, the gap between germline ends came to 17 bases. The CDR3 spans 12 residues. This chain's CDR3 is CAILGGQGGYTF. CDR3 coding DNA: TGTGCCATCCTCGGCGGGCAAGGGGGCTACACCTTC.

The chain couples TRBV7-9 to TRBJ1-4, with unresolved D. The V gene's germline CDR1 is SEHNR and CDR2 FQNEAQ (reference sequence). The length of the CDR3 is 13 residues. Deletions cut 5 bases from V and 8 bases from J, with 12 bases between. CDR3 amino acids: CASSPGRAEKLFF. The CDR3 coding sequence is TGTGCCAGCAGCCCCGGGCGGGCCGAAAAACTGTTTTTT.